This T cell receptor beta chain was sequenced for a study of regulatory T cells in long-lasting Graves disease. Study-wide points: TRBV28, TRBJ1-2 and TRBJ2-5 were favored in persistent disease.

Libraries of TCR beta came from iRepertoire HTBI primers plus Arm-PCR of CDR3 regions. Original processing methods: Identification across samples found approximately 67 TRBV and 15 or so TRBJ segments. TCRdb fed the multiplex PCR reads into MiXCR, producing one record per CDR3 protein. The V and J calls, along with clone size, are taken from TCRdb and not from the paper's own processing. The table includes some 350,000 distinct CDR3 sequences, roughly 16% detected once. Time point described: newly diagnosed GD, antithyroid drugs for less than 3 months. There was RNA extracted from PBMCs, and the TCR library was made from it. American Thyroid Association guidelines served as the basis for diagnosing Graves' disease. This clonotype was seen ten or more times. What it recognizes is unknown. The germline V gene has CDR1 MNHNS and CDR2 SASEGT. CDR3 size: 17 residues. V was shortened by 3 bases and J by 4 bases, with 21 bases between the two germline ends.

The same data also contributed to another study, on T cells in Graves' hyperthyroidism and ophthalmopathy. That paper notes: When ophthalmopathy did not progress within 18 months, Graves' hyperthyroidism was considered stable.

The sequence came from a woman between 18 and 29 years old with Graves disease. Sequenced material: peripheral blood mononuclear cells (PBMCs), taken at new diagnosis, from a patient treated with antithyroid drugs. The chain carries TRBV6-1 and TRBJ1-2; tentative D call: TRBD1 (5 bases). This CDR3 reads CASSEHGNPGTGYGYTF. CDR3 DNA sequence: TGTGCCAGCAGTGAGCATGGGAATCCGGGTACAGGCTATGGCTACACCTTC.